At least ten counts were recorded for the clone carrying this TCR beta chain. Its antigen remains unknown. The data are from a study of T cells after yellow fever vaccination. The overall study: SMART-Seq v4 Ultra Low Input served to prepare low-cell-number fractions. Study conclusions and caveats: Among all clonotypes, a small share was observed in both CD4 and CD8 compartments. At less than 97% for CD4 and approximately 88% for CD8, most primary-vaccination clones showed up again after the booster.

V was pared by 4 bases and J by 3 bases, with 5 bases of the junction left unmatched. In germline, CDR1 is SGDLS, CDR2 YYNGEE. This CDR3 contains 14 residues. Generation of TCR cDNA used 5'RACE template switching (which added a universal primer site and UMIs). TCRdb itself ran the 5' RACE reads through MiXCR, one entry per CDR3 protein. Here the sample spans some 150,000 distinct CDR3 sequences, approximately 6.6% being singletons. The chain couples TRBV9 to TRBJ1-1; 8 bases align to TRBD1. The input for sequencing was CD4+ T cells sorted from PBMCs, taken 10 days after the yellow fever booster vaccination. The receptor was isolated from a man aged 25-45 years who received the YFV17D yellow fever vaccine. CDR3 residues: CASSSTGGYTEAFF. CDR3 nucleotides: TGTGCCAGCAGCTCCACAGGGGGTTACACTGAAGCTTTCTTT.